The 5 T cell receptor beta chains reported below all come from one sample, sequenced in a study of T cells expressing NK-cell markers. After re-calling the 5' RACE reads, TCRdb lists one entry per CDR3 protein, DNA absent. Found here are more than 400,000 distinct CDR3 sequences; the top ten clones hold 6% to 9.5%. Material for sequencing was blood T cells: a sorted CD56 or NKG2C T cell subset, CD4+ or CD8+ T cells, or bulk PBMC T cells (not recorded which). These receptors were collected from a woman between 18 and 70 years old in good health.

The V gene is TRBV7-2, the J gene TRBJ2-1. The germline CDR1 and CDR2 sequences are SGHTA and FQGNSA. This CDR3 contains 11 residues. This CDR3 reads CASRKADEQFF.

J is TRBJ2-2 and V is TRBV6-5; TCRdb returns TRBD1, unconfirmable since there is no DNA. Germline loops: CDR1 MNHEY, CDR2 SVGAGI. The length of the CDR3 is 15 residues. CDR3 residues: CASSYHTGDTGELFF.

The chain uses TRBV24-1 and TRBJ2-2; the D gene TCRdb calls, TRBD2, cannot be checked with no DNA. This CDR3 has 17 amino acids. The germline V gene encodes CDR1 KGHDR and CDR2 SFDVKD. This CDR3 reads CATSDLPGGSNTGELFF.

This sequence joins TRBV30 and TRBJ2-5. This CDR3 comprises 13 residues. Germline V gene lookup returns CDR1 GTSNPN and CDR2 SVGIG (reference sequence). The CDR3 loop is CAWREEDWETQYF.

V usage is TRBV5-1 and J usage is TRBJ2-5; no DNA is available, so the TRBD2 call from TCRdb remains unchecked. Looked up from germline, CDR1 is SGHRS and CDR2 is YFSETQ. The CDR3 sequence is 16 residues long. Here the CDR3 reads CASSLESRGGHETQYF. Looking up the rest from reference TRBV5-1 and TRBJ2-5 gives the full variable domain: KAGVTQTPRYLIKTRGQQVTLSCSPISGHRSVSWYQQTPGQGLQFLFEYFSETQRNKGNFPGRFSGRQFSNSRSEMNVSTLELGDSALYLCASSLESRGGHETQYFGPGTRLLVL.